This paragraph covers one T cell receptor beta chain sequence. The sample comes from a study of blood T cell repertoires in COVID-19. Study context: PBMCs, B-cell-depleted T cells, or T cells provided the cDNA or gDNA that made up the material.

The CDR3 is 14 residues long. V was trimmed by 5 bases and J by 11 bases, leaving 19 bases between them. Germline V lookup: CDR1 SGHTA, CDR2 FQGNSA. TCRdb's table, derived via immunoSEQ multiplex PCR, lists solely in-frame clones and lacks some. This sample has around 130,000 clones, with just under 90% found just once. Input material: peripheral blood. The sequence came from a woman of 80 years or more with acute or convalescent COVID-19. This chain joins TRBV7-2 and TRBJ1-3; no definite D call. This CDR3 is CASSTQALETPIYF. DNA of the CDR3: TGTGCCAGCAGCACCCAGGCTCTGGAAACGCCCATATATTTT.